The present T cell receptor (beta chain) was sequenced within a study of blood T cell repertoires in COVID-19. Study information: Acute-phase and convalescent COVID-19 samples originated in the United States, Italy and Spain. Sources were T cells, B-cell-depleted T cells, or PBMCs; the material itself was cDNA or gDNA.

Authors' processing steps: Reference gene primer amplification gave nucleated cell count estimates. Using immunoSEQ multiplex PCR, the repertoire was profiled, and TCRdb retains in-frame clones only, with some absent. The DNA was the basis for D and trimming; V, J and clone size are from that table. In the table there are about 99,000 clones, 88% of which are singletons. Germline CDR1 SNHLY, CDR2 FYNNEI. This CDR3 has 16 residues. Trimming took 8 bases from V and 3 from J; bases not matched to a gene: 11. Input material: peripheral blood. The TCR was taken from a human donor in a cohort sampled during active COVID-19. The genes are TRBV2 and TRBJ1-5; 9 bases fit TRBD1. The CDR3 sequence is CASQSYDRGYNQPQHF. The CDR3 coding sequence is TGTGCCAGCCAATCATATGACAGGGGGTACAATCAGCCCCAGCATTTT. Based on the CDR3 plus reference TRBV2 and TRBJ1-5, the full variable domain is EPEVTQTPSHQVTQMGQEVILRCVPISNHLYFYWYRQILGQKVEFLVSFYNNEISEKSEIFDDQFSVERPDGSNFTLKIRSTKLEDSAMYFCASQSYDRGYNQPQHFGDGTRLSIL.